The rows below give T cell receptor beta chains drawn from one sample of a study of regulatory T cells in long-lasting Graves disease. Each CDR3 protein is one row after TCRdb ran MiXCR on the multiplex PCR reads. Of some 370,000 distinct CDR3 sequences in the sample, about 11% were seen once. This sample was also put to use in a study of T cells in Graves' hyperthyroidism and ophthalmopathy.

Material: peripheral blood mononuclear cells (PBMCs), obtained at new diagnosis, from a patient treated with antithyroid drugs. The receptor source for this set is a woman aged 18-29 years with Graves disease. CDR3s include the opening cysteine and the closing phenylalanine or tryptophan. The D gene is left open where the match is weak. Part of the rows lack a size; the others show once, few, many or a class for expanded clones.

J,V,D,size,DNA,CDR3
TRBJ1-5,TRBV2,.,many,TGTGCCAGCAGTGAACAGACTAGCAATCAGCCCCAGCATTTT,CASSEQTSNQPQHF
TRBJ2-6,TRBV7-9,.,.,TGTGCCAGCACGGGAAGGAACTCTGGGGCCAACGTCCTGACTTTC,CASTGRNSGANVLTF
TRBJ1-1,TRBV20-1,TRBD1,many,TGCAGTGCTTCTAGGACAGGGCGATTGAACACTGAAGCTTTCTTT,CSASRTGRLNTEAFF
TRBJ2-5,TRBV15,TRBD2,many,TGTGCCACCAGCATTAGGGGGACTAGCGGGGAGACCCAGTACTTC,CATSIRGTSGETQYF
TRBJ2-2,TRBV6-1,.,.,TGTGCCAGCATTTTTGGGGCATCGAACACCGGGGAGCTGTTTTTT,CASIFGASNTGELFF
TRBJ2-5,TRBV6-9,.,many,TGTGCCAGCAGTTACCGGCATGGGGCCGAGACCCAGTACTTC,CASSYRHGAETQYF
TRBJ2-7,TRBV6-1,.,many,TGTGCCAGCAGCCCCTTCTACGAGCAGTACTTC,CASSPFYEQYF
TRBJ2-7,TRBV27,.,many,TGTGCCAGCAGTTGGGACGAGCAGTACTTC,CASSWDEQYF
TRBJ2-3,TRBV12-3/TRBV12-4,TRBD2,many,TGTGCCAGCAGTCTAACACGCGGGGGACCCCGCGATACGCAGTATTTT,CASSLTRGGPRDTQYF
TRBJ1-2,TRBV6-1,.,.,TGTGCCAGCAACGGGAGGACCTATGGCTACACCTTC,CASNGRTYGYTF
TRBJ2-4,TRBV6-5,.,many,TGTGCCAGCAGTTCCCGGAGGGAGGACTACATTCAGTACTTC,CASSSRREDYIQYF
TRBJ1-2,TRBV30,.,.,TGTGCCTGGAGTAAGGGTATCGATTTGTATAATGGCTACACCTTC,CAWSKGIDLYNGYTF
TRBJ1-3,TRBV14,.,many,TGTGCCAGCAGCCTGACAGGAGGAAACACCATATATTTT,CASSLTGGNTIYF
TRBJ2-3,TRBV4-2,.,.,TGTGCCAGCACCGCGGCCGGAATCACAGATACGCAGTATTTT,CASTAAGITDTQYF
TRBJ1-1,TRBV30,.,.,TGTGCCTGGAGTCGGGTAGAAAACACTGAAGCTTTCTTT,CAWSRVENTEAFF
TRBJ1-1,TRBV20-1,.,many,TGCAGTGCTAGAGGACCCGTTGTTACCACTGAAGCTTTCTTT,CSARGPVVTTEAFF
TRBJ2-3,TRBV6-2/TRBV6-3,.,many,TGTGCCAGCACCAGAGCCCTCAGGCGTCCGGGTACGCAGTATTTT,CASTRALRRPGTQYF
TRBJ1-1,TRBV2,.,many,TGTGCCAGCCGACCTACCATTGGGACTGAAGCTTTCTTT,CASRPTIGTEAFF
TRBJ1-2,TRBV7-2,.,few,TGTGCCAGCAGCCTTATGCTGACTTATGGCTACACCTTC,CASSLMLTYGYTF
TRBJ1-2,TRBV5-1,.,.,TGCGCCAGCAGCCTTTCAATTGGGACATTCGGCTACACCTTC,CASSLSIGTFGYTF
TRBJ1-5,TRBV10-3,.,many,TGTGCCACCTCTGGGGGAGGCGAACAGCCCCAGCATTTT,CATSGGGEQPQHF
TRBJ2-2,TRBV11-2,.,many,TGTGCCAGCCGAGCCTGGTCCCATCTCACCGGGGAGCTGTTTTTT,CASRAWSHLTGELFF
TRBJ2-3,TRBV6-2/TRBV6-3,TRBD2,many,TGTGCCAGCAGTTACGAAGAGGCTAGCGGGACGTCAGATACGCAGTATTTT,CASSYEEASGTSDTQYF
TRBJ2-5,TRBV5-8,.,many,TGTGCCAGCAGCTTAGTTGGGCAGCTTAGAGAGACCCAGTACTTC,CASSLVGQLRETQYF
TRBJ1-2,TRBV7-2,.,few,TGTGCCAGCAGCCCCGAAGGACAGCTCTATGGCTACACCTTC,CASSPEGQLYGYTF
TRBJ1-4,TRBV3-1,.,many,TGTGCCAGCAGCCCCTTTAGGACGAATGAAAAACTGTTTTTT,CASSPFRTNEKLFF